This record looks at one T cell receptor (beta chain) sequence and its context. This clone was recorded once. No antigen is known for it. The input lacks base qualities; no much larger clone sits a single base away. The data are from a study of blood T cell repertoires in COVID-19 (dated by TCRdb to about 2020). Study-level background: Samples from collaborators originated in the United States, Italy and Spain and spanned both the acute and convalescent phases of COVID-19. The samples were drawn from two sources: the first 160 participants of the ongoing ImmuneRACE study, and 1,200 or so subjects contributed by 6 global collaborators. The material from the prospective study consisted of cDNA or gDNA derived from T cells, B-cell-depleted T cells, or PBMCs. Where available, HLA class I and class II types were obtained from metadata supplied by the sample provider rather than from assay-based typing. A de-identified subject ID, COVID-19 status, age in years and sex were almost always included in the sample metadata. The dataset comprised deeply sampled blood TCRbeta repertoires from subjects exposed to, actively infected with, or recovered from COVID-19. A freely available public database, intended as a resource for researchers studying the immune response to SARS-CoV-2, is where the repertoires were released.

What the authors observed across the whole study: How much clinical and demographic metadata was included differed by source and by participant, and the metadata was provided uncurated.

The CDR3 spans 13 residues, from the cysteine through the phenylalanine. Only the CDR3 DNA is retained, 39 bases long and in frame from the first base. The germline V gene provides CDR1 MNHEY and CDR2 SVGAGI. Unmatched junction bases come to 5, with V trimmed by 8 bases and J by 3 bases. Samples from volunteer blood donors who had recovered from COVID-19 were contributed by a second Seattle source. The collaborating institutions used their own protocols to collect whole blood in K2EDTA tubes. For TCRbeta analysis, collaborators shipped samples in one of three forms: frozen whole blood, isolated PBMCs, or DNA extracted from either of those sample types. TCRbeta CDR3 regions were amplified from genomic DNA by means of the immunoSEQ Assay, a bias-controlled multiplex PCR. Per the original workflow: Nucleated cell counts per sample were estimated from amplification of reference gene primers within the assay. To quantify the absolute abundance of each unique TCRbeta CDR3 rearrangement, sequence reads were collapsed and filtered. For each sample, productive Simpson clonality was calculated as the square root of Simpson's diversity index over productive rearrangements. As stored in TCRdb, this immuneACCESS dataset retains in-frame rearrangements with V and J assigned. A fraction of the clones does not appear; measured against another copy, unresolved V genes explain less than half of the discrepancy, and the remainder lacks a known reason. V, J and clone size were drawn from that table, and D and trimming were deduced from the DNA. The sample records about 260,000 clones, approximately 90% of which are singletons. Jointly, the top ten make up around 2.2% of the sample.

The receptor's source is a woman in her fifties or sixties who had recovered from COVID-19. The V gene is TRBV6-5 and the J gene is TRBJ2-7; 9 of the junction bases match TRBD1. Material: peripheral blood. The CDR3 here reads CASGRTGVYEQYF. The nucleotide sequence is given as TGTGCCAGCGGCCGGACAGGGGTCTACGAGCAGTACTTC.